This T cell receptor (beta chain) was profiled in a study of blood T cells in healthy people across ages. Overall study findings and caveats: Higher diversity, along with more naive CD4+ cells, distinguished long-lived donors from aged donors. Older age went with lower TCR beta diversity per million T cells, in a roughly linear way.

Germline V gene data show CDR1 as MNHNY and CDR2 as SVGAGI (reference sequence). The length of the CDR3 is 16 residues. The ends lost 2 bases at V and 6 bases at J; junction bases unmatched: 7. Then a second PCR, running roughly 6 to 12 cycles, was carried out with a sample-barcoded 5' primer and a J-beta primer mix. TCRdb itself ran the 5' RACE reads through MiXCR, one entry per CDR3 protein. The profile covers about 760,000 distinct CDR3 sequences, with approximately 53% appearing a single time and roughly 24% taken by the ten largest. With respect to this clonotype: Its antigen is still unknown.

Each sample yielded at least 5 micrograms of PBMC total RNA. This rearrangement joins TRBV6-6 to TRBJ2-2; 9 bases line up with TRBD1. The origin of this receptor is a man aged 40-50 years in good health. Source material: blood. CDR3 sequence reads: CASSYNRGLSAGELFF. In DNA, the CDR3 is TGTGCCAGCAGTTACAACAGGGGGCTTTCGGCCGGGGAGCTGTTTTTT.